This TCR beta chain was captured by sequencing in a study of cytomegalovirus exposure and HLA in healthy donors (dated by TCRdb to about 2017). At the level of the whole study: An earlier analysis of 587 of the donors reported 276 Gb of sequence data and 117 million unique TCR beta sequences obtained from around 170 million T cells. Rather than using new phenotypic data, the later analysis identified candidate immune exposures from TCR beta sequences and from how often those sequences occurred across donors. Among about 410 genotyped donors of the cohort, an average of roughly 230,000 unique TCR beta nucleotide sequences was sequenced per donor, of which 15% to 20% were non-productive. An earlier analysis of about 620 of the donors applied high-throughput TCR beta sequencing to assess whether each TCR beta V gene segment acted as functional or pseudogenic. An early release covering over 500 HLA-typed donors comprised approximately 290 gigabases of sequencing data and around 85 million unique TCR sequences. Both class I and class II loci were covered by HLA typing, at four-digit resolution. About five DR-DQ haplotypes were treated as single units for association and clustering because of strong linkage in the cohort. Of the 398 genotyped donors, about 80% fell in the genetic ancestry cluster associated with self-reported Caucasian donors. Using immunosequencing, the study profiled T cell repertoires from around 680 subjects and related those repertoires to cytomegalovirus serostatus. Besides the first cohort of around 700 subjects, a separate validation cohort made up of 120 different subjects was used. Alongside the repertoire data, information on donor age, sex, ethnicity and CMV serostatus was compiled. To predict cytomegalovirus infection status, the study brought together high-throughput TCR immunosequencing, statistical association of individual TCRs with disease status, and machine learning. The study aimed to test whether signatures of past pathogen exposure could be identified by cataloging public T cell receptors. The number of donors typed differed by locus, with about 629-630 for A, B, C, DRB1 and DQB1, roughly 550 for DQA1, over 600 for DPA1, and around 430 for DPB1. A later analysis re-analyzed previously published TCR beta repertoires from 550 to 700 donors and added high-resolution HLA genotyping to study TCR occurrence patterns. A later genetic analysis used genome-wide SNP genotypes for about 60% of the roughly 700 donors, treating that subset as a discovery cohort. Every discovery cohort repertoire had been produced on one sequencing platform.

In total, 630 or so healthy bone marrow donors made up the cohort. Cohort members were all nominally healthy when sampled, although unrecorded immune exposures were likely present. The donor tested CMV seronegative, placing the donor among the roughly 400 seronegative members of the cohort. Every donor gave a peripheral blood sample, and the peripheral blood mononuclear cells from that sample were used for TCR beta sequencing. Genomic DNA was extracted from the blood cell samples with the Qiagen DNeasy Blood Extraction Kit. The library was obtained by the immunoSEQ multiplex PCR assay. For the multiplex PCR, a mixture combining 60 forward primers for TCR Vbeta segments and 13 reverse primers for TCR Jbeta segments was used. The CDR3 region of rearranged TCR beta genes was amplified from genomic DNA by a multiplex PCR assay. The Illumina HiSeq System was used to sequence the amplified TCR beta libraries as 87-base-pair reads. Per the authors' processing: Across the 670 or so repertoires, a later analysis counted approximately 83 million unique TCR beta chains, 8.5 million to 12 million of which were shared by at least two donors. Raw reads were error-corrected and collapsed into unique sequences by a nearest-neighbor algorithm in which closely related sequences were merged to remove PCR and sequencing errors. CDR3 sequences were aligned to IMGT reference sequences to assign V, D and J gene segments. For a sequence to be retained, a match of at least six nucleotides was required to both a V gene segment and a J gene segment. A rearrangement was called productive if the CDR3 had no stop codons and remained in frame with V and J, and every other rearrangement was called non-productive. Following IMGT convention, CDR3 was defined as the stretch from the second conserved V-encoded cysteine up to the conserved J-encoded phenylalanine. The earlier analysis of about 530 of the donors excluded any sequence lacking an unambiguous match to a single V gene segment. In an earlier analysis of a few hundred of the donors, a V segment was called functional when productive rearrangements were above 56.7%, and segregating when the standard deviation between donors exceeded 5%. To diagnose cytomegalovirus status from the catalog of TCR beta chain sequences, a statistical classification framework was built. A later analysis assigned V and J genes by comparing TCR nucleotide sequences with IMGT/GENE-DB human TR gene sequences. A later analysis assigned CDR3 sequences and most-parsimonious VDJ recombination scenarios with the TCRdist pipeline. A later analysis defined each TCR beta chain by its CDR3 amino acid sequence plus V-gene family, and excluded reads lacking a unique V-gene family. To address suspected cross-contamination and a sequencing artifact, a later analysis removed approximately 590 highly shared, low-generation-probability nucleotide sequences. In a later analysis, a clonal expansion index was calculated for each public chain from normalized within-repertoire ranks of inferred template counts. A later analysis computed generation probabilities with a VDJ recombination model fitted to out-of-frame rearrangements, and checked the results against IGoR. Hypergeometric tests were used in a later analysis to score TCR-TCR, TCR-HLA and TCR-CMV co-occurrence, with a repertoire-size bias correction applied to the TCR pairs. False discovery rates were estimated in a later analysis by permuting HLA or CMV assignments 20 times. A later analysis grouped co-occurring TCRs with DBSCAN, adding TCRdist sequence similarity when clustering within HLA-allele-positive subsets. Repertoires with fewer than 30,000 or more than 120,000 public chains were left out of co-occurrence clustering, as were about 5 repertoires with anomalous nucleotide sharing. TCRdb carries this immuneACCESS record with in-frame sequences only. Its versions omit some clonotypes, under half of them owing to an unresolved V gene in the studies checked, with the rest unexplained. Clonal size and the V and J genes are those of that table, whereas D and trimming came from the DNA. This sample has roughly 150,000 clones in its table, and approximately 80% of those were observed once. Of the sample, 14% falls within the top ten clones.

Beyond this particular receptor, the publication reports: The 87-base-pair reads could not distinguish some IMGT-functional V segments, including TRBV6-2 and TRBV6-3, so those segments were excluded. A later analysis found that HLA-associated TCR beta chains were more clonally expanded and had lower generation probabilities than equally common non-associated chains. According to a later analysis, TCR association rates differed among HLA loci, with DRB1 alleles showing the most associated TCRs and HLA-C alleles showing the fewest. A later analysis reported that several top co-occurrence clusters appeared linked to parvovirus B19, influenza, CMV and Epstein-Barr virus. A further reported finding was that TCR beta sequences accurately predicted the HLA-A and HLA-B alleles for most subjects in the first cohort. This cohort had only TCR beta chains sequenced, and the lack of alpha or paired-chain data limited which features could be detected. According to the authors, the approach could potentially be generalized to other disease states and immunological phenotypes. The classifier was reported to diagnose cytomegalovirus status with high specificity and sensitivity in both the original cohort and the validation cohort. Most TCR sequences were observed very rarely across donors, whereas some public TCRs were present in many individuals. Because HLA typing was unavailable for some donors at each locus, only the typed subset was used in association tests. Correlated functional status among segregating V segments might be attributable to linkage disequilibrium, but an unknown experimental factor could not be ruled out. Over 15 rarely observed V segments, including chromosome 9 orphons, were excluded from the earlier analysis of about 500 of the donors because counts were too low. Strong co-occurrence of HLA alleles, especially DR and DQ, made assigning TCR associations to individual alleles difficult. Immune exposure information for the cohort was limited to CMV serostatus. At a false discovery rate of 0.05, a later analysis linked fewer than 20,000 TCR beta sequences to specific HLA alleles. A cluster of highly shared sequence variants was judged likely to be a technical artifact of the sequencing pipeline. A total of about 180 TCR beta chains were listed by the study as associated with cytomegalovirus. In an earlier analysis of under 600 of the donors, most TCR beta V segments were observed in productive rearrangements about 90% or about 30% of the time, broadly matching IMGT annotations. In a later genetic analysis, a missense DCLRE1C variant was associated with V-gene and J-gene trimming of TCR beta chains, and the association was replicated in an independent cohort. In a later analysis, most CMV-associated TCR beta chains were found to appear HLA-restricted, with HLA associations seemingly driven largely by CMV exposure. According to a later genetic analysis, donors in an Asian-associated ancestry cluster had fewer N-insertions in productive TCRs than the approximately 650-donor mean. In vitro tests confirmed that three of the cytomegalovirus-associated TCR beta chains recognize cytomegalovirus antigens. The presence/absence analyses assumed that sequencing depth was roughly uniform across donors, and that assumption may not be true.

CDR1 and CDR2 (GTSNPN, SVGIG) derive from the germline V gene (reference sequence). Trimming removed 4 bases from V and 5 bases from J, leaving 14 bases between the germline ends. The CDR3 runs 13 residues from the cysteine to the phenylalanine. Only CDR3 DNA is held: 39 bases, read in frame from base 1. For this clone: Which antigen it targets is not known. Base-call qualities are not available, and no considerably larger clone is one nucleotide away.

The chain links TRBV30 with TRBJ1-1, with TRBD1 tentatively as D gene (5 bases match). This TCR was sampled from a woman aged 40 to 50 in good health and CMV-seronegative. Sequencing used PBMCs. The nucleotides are TGTGCCTGGACCCAAGGGGTCGGGACTGAAGCTTTCTTT. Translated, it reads CAWTQGVGTEAFF.